Presented here are 25 T cell receptor beta chains from one specimen sequenced in a study of vaccination and CD4 T cells after COVID-19. Cultured CD4+ T cells had their DNA profiled by the Oncomine TCR Beta short-read assay. TCRdb reprocessed the PCR reads with MiXCR, giving one entry per CDR3 protein. The table records more than 6,500 distinct CDR3 sequences, 43% of them present only once. Treatment: approximately 9-day PBMC culture with coronavirus spike peptide pools or control peptides (ViraFEST assay). The collection of CD4+ T cells from the unexposed donor took place before the COVID-19 pandemic (2011-2018). These receptors' antigens are unknown. The sequencing input was CD4+ T cells from blood, cultured in vitro. Receptors originate from a human donor in good health.

The chain has TRBV2 and TRBJ2-1; D possibly corresponds to TRBD2 (5 bases). Per the germline V gene, CDR1 is SNHLY and CDR2 is FYNNEI. V was clipped by 4 bases and J by 4 bases, with 14 bases between them. This CDR3 has 15 amino acids. CDR3 DNA sequence: TGTGCCAGCAGTGCACCAGCGTCGGGATACAATGAGCAGTTCTTC. It encodes CASSAPASGYNEQFF. Drawing the rest from reference TRBV2 and TRBJ2-1, the complete variable domain is EPEVTQTPSHQVTQMGQEVILRCVPISNHLYFYWYRQILGQKVEFLVSFYNNEISEKSEIFDDQFSVERPDGSNFTLKIRSTKLEDSAMYFCASSAPASGYNEQFFGPGTRLTVL.

This clonotype occurred a few times. J is TRBJ2-1 and V is TRBV6-5; D call uncertain. V shed 0 bases and J shed 7 bases, with 10 bases lying between them. The CDR3 covers 14 residues. Germline V gene lookup returns CDR1 MNHEY and CDR2 SVGAGI. The CDR3 loop reads CASSYSPGVNEQFF. The CDR3 bases are TGTGCCAGCAGTTACTCCCCGGGTGTAAATGAGCAGTTCTTC.

This clonotype was picked up a small number of times. The V call is TRBV28, the J call TRBJ2-2, with no clear D. V shed 7 bases and J shed 0 bases, with 3 bases lying between them. Germline CDR1 and CDR2: MDHEN and SYDVKM. CDR3 length: 12 residues. CDR3 DNA sequence: TGTGCCAGCAATGCGAACACCGGGGAGCTGTTTTTT. Translated: CASNANTGELFF.

The CDR3 bases are TGTGCCAGCAGCTTAGTAGCAGAATCTAACTATGGCTACACCTTC. Amino acid sequence: CASSLVAESNYGYTF. The V gene is TRBV7-2, the J gene TRBJ1-2, with D hard to call. Trimming took 1 base from V and 0 from J, leaving 9 bases between them. Germline CDR1 SGHTA, CDR2 FQGNSA. CDR3 length equals 15 residues.

This clonotype was found a few times. V and J are TRBV27 and TRBJ1-6; D gene ambiguous. The CDR3 is 13 amino acids. The germline V gene encodes CDR1 MNHEY and CDR2 SMNVEV (reference sequence). V was trimmed by 8 bases and J by 9 bases, leaving 14 bases between them. DNA of the CDR3: TGTGCCAGCGGAGCCGGGTCTCTTTCACCCCTCCACTTT. Its translation is CASGAGSLSPLHF.

This chain links TRBV2 with TRBJ2-1, with 14 bases that match TRBD2. V lost 6 bases to trimming and J lost 4 bases; unmatched junction nucleotides: 2. CDR3 size: 15 residues. The germline CDR1 and CDR2 sequences are SNHLY and FYNNEI. The CDR3 DNA is TGTGCCAGCAGCGGGACTAGCGGGGGATACAATGAGCAGTTCTTC. It encodes CASSGTSGGYNEQFF.

The genes are TRBV18 and TRBJ2-7, with TRBD2 as a possible D gene (5 bases). The germline V and J ends were trimmed by 2 bases and 4 bases, with 9 bases remaining between them. The CDR3 extends over 13 amino acids. Germline CDR1 reads KGHSH; CDR2 reads LQKENI. The CDR3 reads CASSPNRGYEQYF. The CDR3 DNA reads as TGTGCCAGCTCACCAAATCGGGGTTACGAGCAGTACTTC.

The chain links TRBV9 to TRBJ1-2, with 9 bases lining up with TRBD1. V shed 0 bases, J shed 6 bases, and the junction held 9 bases outside the gene matches. The germline V gene has CDR1 SGDLS and CDR2 YYNGEE. This CDR3 is built from 16 residues. CDR3 protein: CASSVAFAQGADGYTF. CDR3 in DNA: TGTGCCAGCAGCGTAGCTTTCGCACAGGGGGCGGATGGCTACACCTTC.

This clonotype was detected a few times. The rearrangement joins TRBV6-5 to TRBJ1-5; 8 bases map to TRBD1. The CDR3 sequence is 17 residues long. Per germline, CDR1 MNHEY and CDR2 SVGAGI. V trimming: 3 bases; J trimming: 4 bases; junction bases outside the gene matches: 11. CDR3 protein: CASSYSEPGGRNQPQHF. The CDR3 coding sequence is TGTGCCAGCAGTTATTCCGAACCAGGGGGCAGGAATCAGCCCCAGCATTTT.

This chain uses TRBV7-9 with TRBJ2-1, with 8 bases matching TRBD2. Germline V gene lookup returns CDR1 SEHNR and CDR2 FQNEAQ (reference sequence). This CDR3 is 15 amino acids long. J gave up 4 bases and V 5 bases, and 7 bases lay outside the gene matches. The CDR3 spells CASSHSGGGYNEQFF. The CDR3 DNA follows: TGTGCCAGCAGCCACTCCGGGGGGGGGTACAATGAGCAGTTCTTC.

A remark on this clonotype: One junction end disagrees with the germline gene, perhaps due to a read error. The chain employs TRBV19 and TRBJ1-5; 11 bases align to TRBD1. Germline V gene sequence: CDR1 LNHDA, CDR2 SQIVND (reference sequence). The CDR3 is made up of 15 amino acids. This CDR3 is CVSRTGTGGFQPQHF. As DNA, the CDR3 is TGTGTCAGTAGGACCGGGACAGGGGGTTTTCAGCCCCAGCATTTT. Together with reference TRBV19 and TRBJ1-5, the CDR3 gives the full variable domain: DGGITQSPKYLFRKEGQNVTLSCEQNLNHDAMYWYRQDPGQGLRLIYYSQIVNDFQKGDIAEGYSVSREKKESFPLTVTSAQKNPTAFYLCVSRTGTGGFQPQHFGDGTRLSIL.

This clonotype appeared a few times. A junction end diverges from the germline sequence, so it may reflect a read error. This chain links TRBV20-1 with TRBJ1-2; TRBD1 matches 7 bases. Germline CDR1 reads DFQATT; CDR2 reads SNEGSKA (reference sequence). CDR3 length: 12 amino acids. CDR3 DNA: TGCAGTGCTCGAGACAGGGTCTATGGCTACACCTTC. Protein sequence: CSARDRVYGYTF.

This rearrangement joins TRBV5-4 to TRBJ2-7, with a possible D match to TRBD1 (5 bases). The CDR3 sequence is 12 residues long. From germline, CDR1 is SGHNT and CDR2 YYREEE (reference sequence). Trimming shortened V by 4 bases and J by 3 bases, and 8 bases separated the two germline ends. The CDR3 region has the DNA TGTGCCAGCAGCCTTACAGGCTACGAGCAGTACTTC. This sequence encodes CASSLTGYEQYF.

This clonotype was detected once. The V call is TRBV11-2, the J call TRBJ2-5; 7 positions agree with TRBD2. The germline V gene has CDR1 SGHAT and CDR2 FQNNGV. The CDR3 totals 15 residues. V was pared by 5 bases and J by 4 bases, with 10 bases of the junction left unmatched. CDR3 loop: CASSQRAGERETQYF. The CDR3 coding sequence is TGTGCCAGCAGCCAGCGGGCGGGAGAAAGAGAGACCCAGTACTTC.

This clonotype was counted a few times. J is TRBJ1-3 and V is TRBV7-6; D gene unclear. Germline CDR1 SGHVS, CDR2 FNYEAQ. The CDR3 contains 11 residues. Between the trimmed V and J ends, which lost 4 bases and 4 bases, there was a span of 2 bases. The CDR3 DNA follows: TGTGCCAGCAGCTCGGGAAACACCATATATTTT. Translating gives CASSSGNTIYF.

The rearrangement joins TRBV27 to TRBJ2-7; D is possibly TRBD2 (6 bases). Per germline, CDR1 MNHEY and CDR2 SMNVEV (reference sequence). This CDR3 has 13 residues. V was pared by 5 bases and J by 5 bases, with 13 bases between. CDR3: CASSPGGNHEQYF. The CDR3, as DNA: TGTGCCAGCAGTCCCGGCGGGAACCACGAGCAGTACTTC.

The chain employs TRBV7-2 and TRBJ2-5, with TRBD2 matching 7 bases. Per germline, CDR1 SGHTA and CDR2 FQGNSA. The CDR3 is made up of 18 amino acids. The V segment lost 0 bases and the J segment 0 bases; nucleotides outside the gene matches: 10. For the CDR3, the DNA is TGTGCCAGCAGCTTAGCCATAGGAGGGCGGGGGTACCAAGAGACCCAGTACTTC. Translated, it gives CASSLAIGGRGYQETQYF.

The chain has TRBV29-1 and TRBJ1-3; D not certain. The CDR3 runs to 13 residues. The germline gives CDR1 SQVTM, CDR2 ANQGSEA. Trimming removed 3 bases from V and 0 bases from J, with 6 bases in between. In DNA, the CDR3 is TGCAGCGTTGACCGGCTCTCTGGAAACACCATATATTTT. Its protein product is CSVDRLSGNTIYF.

This clonotype was seen a handful of times. V usage is TRBV19 and J usage is TRBJ1-5; no clear D gene. Trimming cost V 0 bases and J 11 bases, with 11 bases left between them. Germline V CDR1 and CDR2: LNHDA, SQIVND (reference sequence). The CDR3 loop spans 13 amino acids. The CDR3 region is CASSIDRDGTQHF. The CDR3 DNA reads TGTGCCAGTAGTATAGATAGAGATGGGACCCAGCATTTT.

The chain couples TRBV6-2 or TRBV6-3 to TRBJ1-5, with 10 bases that match TRBD1. The CDR3 is made up of 14 amino acids. After removal of 6 bases from V and 5 bases from J, the junction contained 4 bases not matched to a gene. From germline, CDR1 is MNHEY and CDR2 SVGEGT. The CDR3 DNA sequence: TGTGCCAGCAGGGGGACAGGGGCCTATCAGCCCCAGCATTTT. Translated, it gives CASRGTGAYQPQHF.

This clonotype has more than one count but fewer than ten. The chain employs TRBV20-1 and TRBJ1-2; 10 nucleotides agree with TRBD1. This CDR3 is 15 amino acids long. V was clipped by 6 bases and J by 2 bases; unmatched bases: 9. Germline CDR1 is DFQATT and CDR2 is SNEGSKA (reference sequence). The CDR3 DNA is TGCAGTGCGCTAGCGACAGGGGGCGAGAACTATGGCTACACCTTC. Translation: CSALATGGENYGYTF.

The sample holds one count of this clonotype. The genes are TRBV30 and TRBJ1-2; D uncertain. V lost 3 bases, J lost 1 base, and 15 bases lay in between. The CDR3 runs 15 residues. Germline assignment: CDR1 GTSNPN and CDR2 SVGIG (reference sequence). CDR3 nucleotides: TGTGCCTGGAGCCGCGGTCAGCAGGTTAACTATGGCTACACCTTC. Its protein is CAWSRGQQVNYGYTF.

The chain recombines TRBV28 with TRBJ1-2; possible D gene TRBD1, 6 bases. V lost 6 bases, J lost 7 bases, and 15 bases lay in between. CDR1 is MDHEN, CDR2 SYDVKM, per germline. CDR3 length: 13 residues. The CDR3 region has the DNA TGTGCCAGCAGCTCCCTCACAGGGACTGGCTACACCTTC. Its protein is CASSSLTGTGYTF.

In its sample, this clonotype was seen a few times. This chain uses TRBV7-6 with TRBJ2-1, with TRBD2 identical over 9 bases. Trimming removed 6 bases from V and 6 bases from J; junction bases left unmatched: 6. The CDR3 runs 14 residues. Germline assignment: CDR1 SGHVS and CDR2 FNYEAQ. The DNA for the CDR3 is TGTGCCAGCAGTTACGCGGGGGGGCCCAATGAGCAGTTCTTC. Amino acids: CASSYAGGPNEQFF.

This clonotype was found a few times. The chain carries TRBV15 and TRBJ2-4; no clear D gene. The germline V gene encodes CDR1 LNHNV and CDR2 YYDKDF (reference sequence). The V end lost 7 bases, the J end lost 0 bases, and 7 bases lay between the germline ends. The CDR3 is 13 residues long. CDR3 in amino acids: CATKALAKNIQYF. The CDR3 DNA is TGTGCCACCAAGGCTCTAGCCAAAAACATTCAGTACTTC.